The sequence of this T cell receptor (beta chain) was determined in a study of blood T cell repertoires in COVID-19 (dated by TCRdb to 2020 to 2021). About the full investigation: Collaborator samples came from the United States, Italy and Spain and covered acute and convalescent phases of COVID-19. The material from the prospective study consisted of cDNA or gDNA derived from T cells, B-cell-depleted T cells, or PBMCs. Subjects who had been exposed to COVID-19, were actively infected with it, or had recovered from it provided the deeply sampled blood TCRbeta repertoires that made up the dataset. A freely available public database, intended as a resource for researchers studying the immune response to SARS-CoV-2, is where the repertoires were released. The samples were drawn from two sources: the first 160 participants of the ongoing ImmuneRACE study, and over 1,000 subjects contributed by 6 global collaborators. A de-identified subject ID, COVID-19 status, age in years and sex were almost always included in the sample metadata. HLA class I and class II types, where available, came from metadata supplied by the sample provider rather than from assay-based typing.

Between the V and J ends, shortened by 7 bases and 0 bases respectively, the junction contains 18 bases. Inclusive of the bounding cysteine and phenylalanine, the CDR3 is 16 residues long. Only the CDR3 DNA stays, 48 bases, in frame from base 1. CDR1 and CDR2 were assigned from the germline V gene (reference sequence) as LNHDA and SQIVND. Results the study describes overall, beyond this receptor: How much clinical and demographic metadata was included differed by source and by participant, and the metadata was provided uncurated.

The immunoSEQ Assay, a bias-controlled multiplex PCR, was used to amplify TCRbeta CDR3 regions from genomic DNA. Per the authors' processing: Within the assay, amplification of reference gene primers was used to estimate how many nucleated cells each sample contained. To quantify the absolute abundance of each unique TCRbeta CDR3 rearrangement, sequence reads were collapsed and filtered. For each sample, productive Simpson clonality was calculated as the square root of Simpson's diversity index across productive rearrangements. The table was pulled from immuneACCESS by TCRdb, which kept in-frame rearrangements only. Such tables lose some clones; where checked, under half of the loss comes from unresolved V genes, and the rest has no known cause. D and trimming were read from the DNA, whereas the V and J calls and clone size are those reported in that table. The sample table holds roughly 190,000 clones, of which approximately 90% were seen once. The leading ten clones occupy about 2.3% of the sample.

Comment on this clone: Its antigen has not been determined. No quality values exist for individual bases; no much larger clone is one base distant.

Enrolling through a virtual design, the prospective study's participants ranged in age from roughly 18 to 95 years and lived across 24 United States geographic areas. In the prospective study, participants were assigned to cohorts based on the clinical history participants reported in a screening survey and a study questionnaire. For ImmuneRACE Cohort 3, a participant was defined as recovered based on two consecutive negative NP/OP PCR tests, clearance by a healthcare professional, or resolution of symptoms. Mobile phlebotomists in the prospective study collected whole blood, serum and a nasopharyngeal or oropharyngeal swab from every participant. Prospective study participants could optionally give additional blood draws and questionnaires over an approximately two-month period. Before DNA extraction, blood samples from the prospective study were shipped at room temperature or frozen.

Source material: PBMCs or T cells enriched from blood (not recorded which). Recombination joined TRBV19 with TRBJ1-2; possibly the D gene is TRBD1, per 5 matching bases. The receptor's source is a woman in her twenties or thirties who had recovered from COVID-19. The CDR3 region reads CASIDSPGLTNYGYTF. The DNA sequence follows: TGTGCCAGTATCGATTCCCCAGGGCTAACTAACTATGGCTACACCTTC.